One sample yielded the 24 T cell receptor beta chains listed below, sequenced in a study of T-cell memory formation after mild COVID-19. TCRdb independently ran MiXCR on the 5' RACE reads; one entry per CDR3 protein. This table holds over 45,000 distinct CDR3 sequences, 25% to 35% found once. The specimen was PBMCs or a T cell subset sorted from them (not recorded which). The source of these receptors is a man in his late teens or twenties who had mild COVID-19 (a few samples of this study predate the infection). Cell type and time point are not known.

The V gene is TRBV18, the J gene TRBJ2-3; the match to TRBD2 covers 10 bases. J gave up 0 bases and V 4 bases, and 10 bases lay outside the gene matches. CDR3 length equals 18 residues. The germline V gene encodes CDR1 KGHSH and CDR2 LQKENI. The CDR3, as DNA: TGTGCCAGCTCACACCAGGTCACTAGCGGGGAGAGCACAGATACGCAGTATTTT. This codes for CASSHQVTSGESTDTQYF.

The V gene is TRBV6-1, the J gene TRBJ2-7; D is unclear. Germline V CDR1 and CDR2: MNHNS, SASEGT. The CDR3 consists of 13 residues. V lost 2 bases and J 1 base, leaving 6 bases between the germline ends. The CDR3 coding sequence is TGTGCCAGCAGTGAACTAGGATCCTACGAGCAGTACTTC. Translating it yields CASSELGSYEQYF.

V gene TRBV10-3 combines with J gene TRBJ2-1, with a weak D call TRBD1 (5 bases). This CDR3 has 13 amino acids. Between the trimmed V and J ends, which lost 2 bases and 9 bases, there was a span of 11 bases. Germline loops: CDR1 ENHRY, CDR2 SYGVKD. Here the CDR3 DNA reads TGTGCCATCAGTGAGACGCAGGGTTCTGAGCAGTTCTTC. It encodes CAISETQGSEQFF.

This clonotype has a handful of counts. The chain combines TRBV11-2 with TRBJ2-1, with unresolved D. CDR1 is SGHAT and CDR2 is FQNNGV in the germline V gene. The CDR3 extends over 11 amino acids. V was pared by 4 bases and J by 11 bases, with 9 bases between. CDR3 coding DNA: TGTGCCAGCAGCTCTTCTAGTAAGCAGTTCTTC. This encodes CASSSSSKQFF.

This clonotype has more than one count but fewer than ten. The chain joins TRBV7-6 to TRBJ2-3, with 7 bases aligning to TRBD2. Trimming at V came to 3 bases and at J to 6 bases, leaving 6 bases not matched to a gene. Germline V CDR1 and CDR2: SGHVS, FNYEAQ. This CDR3 is built from 14 residues. CDR3 DNA sequence: TGTGCCAGCAGCTTGGGACTGGGGGGGGATACGCAGTATTTT. It translates to CASSLGLGGDTQYF.

V is TRBV7-9 and J is TRBJ1-3, with a tentative D call TRBD1 (5 bases). The germline gives CDR1 SEHNR, CDR2 FQNEAQ (reference sequence). This CDR3 has 19 amino acids. Trimming stripped 6 bases from V and 4 bases from J, with 28 bases between. The CDR3 DNA reads as TGTGCCAGCAGTTTTTCGTTCCGGGTGGCAGGGCCGAAAGGAAACACCATATATTTT. Translation gives CASSFSFRVAGPKGNTIYF.

The chain joins TRBV7-2 to TRBJ1-5; weak D call: TRBD1 (6 bases). The CDR3 spans 14 residues. Trimming took off 4 bases at V and 1 base at J, with 8 bases between the two ends. Germline lookup yields CDR1 SGHTA and CDR2 FQGNSA. The CDR3: CASSYDRSNQPQHF. The CDR3 DNA is TGTGCCAGCAGCTACGACAGGAGCAATCAGCCCCAGCATTTT.

This clonotype was seen only a few times. V is TRBV5-1 and J is TRBJ2-7, with D possibly being TRBD1 (6 bases). From germline, CDR1 is SGHRS and CDR2 YFSETQ. Trimming left V 3 bases short and J 1 base short, with 23 bases between. The CDR3 covers 18 residues. Written as DNA, the CDR3 is TGCGCCAGCAGCTCCAGAGAGTTCGGGCAGGGGATTTCCTACGAGCAGTACTTC. Translated, it gives CASSSREFGQGISYEQYF.

The rearrangement joins TRBV7-6 to TRBJ2-3; a weak D match, TRBD2 (6 bases). Germline CDR1 reads SGHVS; CDR2 reads FNYEAQ. The CDR3 spans 13 residues. Trimming pared 5 bases from V and 6 bases from J, leaving 12 bases between. The CDR3 nucleotides read TGTGCCAGCAGCCCCGAACGGGAGGATACGCAGTATTTT. This sequence encodes CASSPEREDTQYF.

This chain links TRBV5-5 with TRBJ1-1, with a possible D match to TRBD1 (5 bases). V lost 0 bases and J 5 bases, leaving 23 bases between the germline ends. The CDR3 runs to 18 residues. Germline V lookup: CDR1 SGHKS, CDR2 YYEKEE (reference sequence). CDR3 sequence (DNA): TGTGCCAGCAGCTTGGCCCGCCAGGGTATTCATTTCGGGACTGAAGCTTTCTTT. Its protein product is CASSLARQGIHFGTEAFF.

CDR3 region: CASSQVTPDTQYF. The CDR3 bases are TGCGCCAGCAGCCAGGTGACCCCTGATACGCAGTATTTT. The V and J genes are TRBV4-1 and TRBJ2-3, with D hard to call. V shed 3 bases and J shed 6 bases, with 10 bases lying between them. The CDR3 sequence is 13 residues long. Germline assignment: CDR1 MGHRA and CDR2 YSYEKL.

This clonotype was found a few times. This sequence joins TRBV4-1 and TRBJ1-1; D is unresolved. This CDR3 is built from 11 residues. V was cut by 1 base and J by 7 bases, with 4 bases left in between. The germline V gene has CDR1 MGHRA and CDR2 YSYEKL. The CDR3 sequence: CASSQAGEAFF. In DNA, the CDR3 is TGCGCCAGCAGCCAAGCAGGTGAAGCTTTCTTT.

The J gene is TRBJ2-7, the V gene TRBV6-2 or TRBV6-3, with D possibly matching TRBD1 (6 bases). The germline gives CDR1 MNHEY, CDR2 SVGEGT. This CDR3 has 15 residues. The V gene lost 6 bases and the J gene lost 0 bases, with 15 bases spanning the gap. CDR3 in amino acids: CASSLPRGTSYEQYV. The CDR3 DNA follows: TGTGCCAGCAGCCTACCCAGGGGAACCTCCTACGAGCAGTACGTC.

The CDR3 region is CASRAWDSDYNEQFF. Here the CDR3 DNA reads TGTGCCAGCAGGGCCTGGGACAGCGACTACAATGAGCAGTTCTTC. The rearrangement links TRBV6-5 to TRBJ2-1; TRBD1 aligns across 7 bases. V dropped 6 bases and J dropped 3; count of bases not matched to a gene: 8. The CDR3 is 15 amino acids. The V gene's germline CDR1 is MNHEY and CDR2 SVGAGI.

This clonotype was recorded a few times. The chain carries TRBV4-1 and TRBJ2-3; TRBD2 agrees at 9 bases. The CDR3 covers 13 residues. Germline V CDR1 and CDR2: MGHRA, YSYEKL. Trimming at V came to 3 bases and at J to 13 bases, leaving 8 bases not matched to a gene. The CDR3 DNA is TGCGCCAGCAGCCACGTTCTAGCGGGGAAGGAGTATTTT. It specifies CASSHVLAGKEYF.

In this sample, this clonotype turned up a few times. The chain links TRBV7-6 to TRBJ2-2, with D possibly TRBD1 on 6 matching bases. Germline V gives CDR1 SGHVS, CDR2 FNYEAQ. Trimming shortened V by 8 bases and J by 6 bases, and 16 bases separated the two germline ends. The CDR3 covers 14 residues. This chain's CDR3 is CASLPRGASGELFF. The CDR3 nucleotides are TGTGCCAGCTTACCCAGGGGCGCGTCCGGGGAGCTGTTTTTT.

This clonotype has more than one count but fewer than ten. The chain carries TRBV4-3 and TRBJ2-3; perhaps TRBD2 as D (6 bases). Trimming left V 6 bases short and J 4 bases short, with 17 bases between. The CDR3 has 15 residues. CDR1 is LGHNA, CDR2 YSLEER, per germline. CDR3 DNA sequence: TGCGCCAGCAGTTTCCAGAGGGAGGTGGCAGATACGCAGTATTTT. It codes for CASSFQREVADTQYF.

V and J are TRBV5-6 and TRBJ1-1; no definite D call. The V gene lost 0 bases and the J gene lost 2 bases, with 11 bases spanning the gap. The CDR3 sequence is 15 residues long. Germline V gene lookup returns CDR1 SGHDT and CDR2 YYEEEE. The CDR3 spells CASSLEQKFNTEAFF. CDR3 coding DNA: TGTGCCAGCAGCTTGGAACAGAAGTTCAACACTGAAGCTTTCTTT.

The CDR3, as DNA: TGTGCCAGCAGCGCTGTCGGGATCCAAGAGACCCAGTACTTC. Its protein product is CASSAVGIQETQYF. The V gene is TRBV5-6, the J gene TRBJ2-5, with a weak D call TRBD2 (5 bases). The CDR3 contains 14 residues. The germline V and J ends were trimmed by 4 bases and 1 base, with 11 bases remaining between them. Looked up from germline, CDR1 is SGHDT and CDR2 is YYEEEE. The full variable domain, completed using reference TRBV5-6 and TRBJ2-5, is DAGVTQSPTHLIKTRGQQVTLRCSPKSGHDTVSWYQQALGQGPQFIFQYYEEEERQRGNFPDRFSGHQFPNYSSELNVNALLLGDSALYLCASSAVGIQETQYFGPGTRLLVL.

This clonotype was observed a handful of times. The chain employs TRBV12-3 or TRBV12-4 and TRBJ1-5; TRBD1 matches at 8 bases. With 3 bases clipped from V and 4 bases from J, the junction kept 5 bases outside the gene matches. CDR3 size: 15 residues. The CDR3 here is CASSLERQGNQPQHF. CDR3 bases: TGTGCCAGCAGTTTGGAGCGACAGGGGAATCAGCCCCAGCATTTT.

This rearrangement joins TRBV7-2 to TRBJ2-7, with D possibly being TRBD2 (5 bases). There are 15 residues in the CDR3. Trimming left V 1 base short and J 0 bases short, with 10 bases between. CDR1 and CDR2 (germline): SGHTA, FQGNSA. CDR3 sequence (DNA): TGTGCCAGCAGCTTAGTAGCGAGTAGCTCCTACGAGCAGTACGTC. It codes for CASSLVASSSYEQYV.

The rearrangement links TRBV27 to TRBJ2-6, with D uncertain. The germline gives CDR1 MNHEY, CDR2 SMNVEV (reference sequence). The length of the CDR3 is 12 residues. V was shortened by 4 bases and J by 2 bases, with 0 bases between the two germline ends. CDR3 residues: CASSSGANVLTF. CDR3 coding DNA: TGTGCCAGCAGTTCTGGGGCCAACGTCCTGACTTTC. The full variable domain, rest sourced from reference TRBV27 and TRBJ2-6, is EAQVTQNPRYLITVTGKKLTVTCSQNMNHEYMSWYRQDPGLGLRQIYYSMNVEVTDKGDVPEGYKVSRKEKRNFPLILESPSPNQTSLYFCASSSGANVLTFGAGSRLTVL.

The table lists this clonotype with many counts. V gene TRBV4-3 combines with J gene TRBJ1-5; D is unresolved. Germline lookup yields CDR1 LGHNA and CDR2 YSLEER. V was shortened by 1 base and J by 5 bases, with 9 bases between the two germline ends. There are 14 residues in the CDR3. The CDR3 loop is CASSQVVADQPQHF. The CDR3 DNA sequence: TGCGCCAGCAGCCAAGTCGTGGCGGATCAGCCCCAGCATTTT.

This clonotype was counted a few times. The chain recombines TRBV6-6 with TRBJ2-3; 8 bases fit TRBD2. The CDR3 totals 16 residues. After removal of 3 bases from V and 0 bases from J, the junction contained 5 bases not matched to a gene. Germline V gene lookup returns CDR1 MNHNY and CDR2 SVGAGI (reference sequence). In DNA form, the CDR3 reads TGTGCCAGCAGTTATCTCGGCGGGGGGAGCACAGATACGCAGTATTTT. This sequence encodes CASSYLGGGSTDTQYF.